The 4 T cell receptor beta chains listed next were all sequenced from one sample in a study of cytomegalovirus exposure and HLA in healthy donors. TCRdb keeps only in-frame clones here, not all; method: immunoSEQ multiplex PCR. The sample shows 80,000 to 95,000 clones, approximately 95% of them seen only once. What was sequenced was PBMCs. These receptors all stem from a woman in her 30s in good health and CMV-seropositive.

The chain carries TRBV5-6 and TRBJ2-1; 7 bases line up with TRBD1. CDR3 length: 18 residues. Germline CDR1 SGHDT, CDR2 YYEEEE. The V segment lost 3 bases and the J segment 5 bases; nucleotides outside the gene matches: 17. CDR3 sequence reads: CASSSLNLRQGSNNEQFF. CDR3 DNA: TGTGCCAGCAGCTCCCTCAACTTGCGACAGGGCTCGAACAATGAGCAGTTCTTC.

The chain recombines TRBV7-9 with TRBJ2-1, with 8 nucleotides matching TRBD2. CDR1 SEHNR and CDR2 FQNEAQ come from the germline V gene (reference sequence). V dropped 4 bases and J dropped 8; count of bases not matched to a gene: 4. The CDR3 spans 13 residues. Written as DNA, the CDR3 is TGTGCCAGCAGCTCCACACTAGCGGATGAGCAGTTCTTC. It encodes CASSSTLADEQFF.

The chain links TRBV19 to TRBJ2-7; the match to TRBD2 covers 8 bases. The CDR3 consists of 17 residues. V shed 10 bases, J shed 7 bases, and the junction held 24 bases outside the gene matches. Germline lookup yields CDR1 LNHDA and CDR2 SQIVND (reference sequence). Here the CDR3 reads CAIPLGSERELSWEQYF. CDR3 DNA sequence: TGTGCCATCCCCCTCGGTTCCGAGCGGGAGTTATCGTGGGAGCAGTACTTC. Combining the CDR3 with reference TRBV19 and TRBJ2-7 gives the whole variable domain DGGITQSPKYLFRKEGQNVTLSCEQNLNHDAMYWYRQDPGQGLRLIYYSQIVNDFQKGDIAEGYSVSREKKESFPLTVTSAQKNPTAFYLCAIPLGSERELSWEQYFGPGTRLTVT.

The chain has TRBV9 and TRBJ2-3, with TRBD2 identical over 7 bases. This CDR3 is built from 17 residues. Germline CDR1 and CDR2: SGDLS and YYNGEE. The V segment lost 1 base and the J segment 6 bases; nucleotides outside the gene matches: 14. As DNA, the CDR3 is TGTGCCAGCAGCGTAACTAGGTCTAGCGGCTCATTGGATACGCAGTATTTT. Amino acid sequence: CASSVTRSSGSLDTQYF. Based on the CDR3 plus reference TRBV9 and TRBJ2-3, the full variable domain is DSGVTQTPKHLITATGQRVTLRCSPRSGDLSVYWYQQSLDQGLQFLIQYYNGEERAKGNILERFSAQQFPDLHSELNLSSLELGDSALYFCASSVTRSSGSLDTQYFGPGTRLTVL.